This T cell receptor beta chain was recorded in a study of blood T cells in healthy people across ages. CDR1 DFQATT and CDR2 SNEGSKA come from the germline V gene (reference sequence). The CDR3 is 12 amino acids. Between the trimmed V and J ends, which lost 3 bases and 7 bases, there was a span of 10 bases. A second 7 to 11 cycle PCR used barcoded and J-beta primers. TCRdb re-called the 5' RACE reads through MiXCR, storing one row per CDR3 protein. This table has approximately 680,000 distinct CDR3 sequences, about 34% appearing once. Study-wide results and caveats: Getting older went along with TCR beta diversity per million T cells dropping roughly linearly.

Concerning this clonotype: Its antigen is unidentified.

Drawing of peripheral blood yielded 7.5 to 10 milliliters from each donor. Isolation yielded PBMCs, at least 7 million per sample, in every case. This TCR was sampled from an elderly woman in good health. Material for sequencing was blood. This chain uses TRBV20-1 with TRBJ1-5; a weak D match, TRBD1 (6 bases). DNA for the CDR3: TGCAGTGCTAGTGGGGGCAGCCAGCCCCAGCATTTT. This sequence encodes CSASGGSQPQHF.